This T cell receptor (beta chain) was identified in a study of blood T cells in healthy people across ages. General study findings and limits: Naive T cell percentage and TCR beta diversity correlated strongly.

From germline, CDR1 is SQVTM and CDR2 ANQGSEA. This CDR3 contains 11 residues. The donors, all healthy, were Caucasians living in Russia, aged about 6 to 95. Primers used in a second PCR of about 7 to 12 cycles were a sample-barcoded 5' primer and a J-beta primer mix. MiXCR, run by TCRdb on the 5' RACE reads, gives a single entry per CDR3 protein. The repertoire includes about 760,000 distinct CDR3 sequences, around 25% of them detected once, and roughly a tenth sits in the top ten. This clonotype was picked up a small number of times. Its antigen is still unknown. The sample was also linked to a second study, of T cells of mothers and their children.

Material: blood. The clonotype was recovered from a boy aged 5-17 years in good health. The genes are TRBV29-1 and TRBJ2-5, with D unclear. CDR3 protein: CRTLRKETQYF. DNA of the CDR3: TGCCGCACTTTACGGAAAGAGACCCAGTACTTC.